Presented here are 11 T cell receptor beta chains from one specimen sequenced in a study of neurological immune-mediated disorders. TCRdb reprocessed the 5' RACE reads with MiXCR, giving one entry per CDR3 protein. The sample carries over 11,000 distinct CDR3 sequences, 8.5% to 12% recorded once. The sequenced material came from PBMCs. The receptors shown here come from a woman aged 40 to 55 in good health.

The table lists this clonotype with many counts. The CDR3: CASSLGHQTDEQFF. The CDR3 DNA sequence: TGCGCCAGCAGTCTGGGCCACCAAACCGATGAGCAGTTCTTC. V usage is TRBV5-1 and J usage is TRBJ2-1; D is unclear. Per the germline V gene, CDR1 is SGHRS and CDR2 is YFSETQ. The CDR3 sequence is 14 residues long. The V end lost 5 bases, the J end lost 8 bases, and 17 bases lay between the germline ends.

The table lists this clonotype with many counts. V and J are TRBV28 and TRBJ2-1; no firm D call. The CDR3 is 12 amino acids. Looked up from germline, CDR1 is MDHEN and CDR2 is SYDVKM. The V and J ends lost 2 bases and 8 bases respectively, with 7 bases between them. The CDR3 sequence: CASSLQAYEQFF. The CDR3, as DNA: TGTGCCAGCAGTTTACAAGCGTATGAGCAGTTCTTC.

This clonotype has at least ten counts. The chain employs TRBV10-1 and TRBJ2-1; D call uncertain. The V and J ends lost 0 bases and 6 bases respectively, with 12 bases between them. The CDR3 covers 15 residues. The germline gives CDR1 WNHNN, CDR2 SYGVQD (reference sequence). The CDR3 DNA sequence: TGCGCCAGCAGTGAGTCCGGAGCGTCAGGCAATGAGCAGTTCTTC. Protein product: CASSESGASGNEQFF.

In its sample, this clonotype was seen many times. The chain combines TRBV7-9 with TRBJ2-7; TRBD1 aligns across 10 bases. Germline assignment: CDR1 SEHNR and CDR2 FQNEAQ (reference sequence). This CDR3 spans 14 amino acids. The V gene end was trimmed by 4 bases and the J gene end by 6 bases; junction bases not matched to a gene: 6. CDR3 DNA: TGTGCCAGCAGCTCGTATGACAGGGGGCCCGAGCAGTACTTC. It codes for CASSSYDRGPEQYF.

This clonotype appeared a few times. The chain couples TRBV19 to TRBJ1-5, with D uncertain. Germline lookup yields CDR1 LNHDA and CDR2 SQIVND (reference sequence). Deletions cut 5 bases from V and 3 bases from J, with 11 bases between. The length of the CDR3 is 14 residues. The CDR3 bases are TGTGCCAGTAGTCGGGTCCGGTACAATCAGCCCCAGCATTTT. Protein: CASSRVRYNQPQHF. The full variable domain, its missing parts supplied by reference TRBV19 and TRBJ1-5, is DGGITQSPKYLFRKEGQNVTLSCEQNLNHDAMYWYRQDPGQGLRLIYYSQIVNDFQKGDIAEGYSVSREKKESFPLTVTSAQKNPTAFYLCASSRVRYNQPQHFGDGTRLSIL.

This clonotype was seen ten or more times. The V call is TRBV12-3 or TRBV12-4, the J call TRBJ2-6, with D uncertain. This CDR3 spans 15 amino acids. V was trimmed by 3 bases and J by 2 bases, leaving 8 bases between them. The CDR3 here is CASSFMNTGANVLTF. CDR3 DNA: TGTGCCAGCAGTTTTATGAACACTGGGGCCAACGTCCTGACTTTC.

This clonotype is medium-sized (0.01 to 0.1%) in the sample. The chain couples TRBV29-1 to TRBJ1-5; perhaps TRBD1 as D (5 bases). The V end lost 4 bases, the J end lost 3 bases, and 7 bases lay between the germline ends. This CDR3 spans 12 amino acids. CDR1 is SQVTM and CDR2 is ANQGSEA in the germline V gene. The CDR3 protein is CSVGQYNQPQHF. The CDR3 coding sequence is TGCAGCGTTGGACAGTACAATCAGCCCCAGCATTTT.

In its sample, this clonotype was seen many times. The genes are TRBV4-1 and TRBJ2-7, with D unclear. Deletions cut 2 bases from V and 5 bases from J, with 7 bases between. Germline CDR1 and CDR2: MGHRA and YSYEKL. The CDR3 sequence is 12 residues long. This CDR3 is CASSQNRDEQYF. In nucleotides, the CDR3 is TGCGCCAGCAGCCAAAACCGGGACGAGCAGTACTTC.

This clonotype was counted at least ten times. This CDR3 reads CASSLSGASTEAFF. CDR3 nucleotides: TGTGCCAGCAGCTTGAGTGGGGCGAGCACTGAAGCTTTCTTT. This chain uses TRBV7-2 with TRBJ1-1; a weak D match, TRBD1 (5 bases). The germline V and J ends were trimmed by 3 bases and 4 bases, with 12 bases remaining between them. This CDR3 is 14 amino acids long. The germline V gene has CDR1 SGHTA and CDR2 FQGNSA.

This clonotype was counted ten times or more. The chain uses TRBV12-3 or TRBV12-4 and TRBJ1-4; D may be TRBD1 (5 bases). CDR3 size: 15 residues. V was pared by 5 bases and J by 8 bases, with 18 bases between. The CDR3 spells CASSPPWGGGEKLFF. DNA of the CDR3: TGTGCCAGCAGTCCCCCCTGGGGGGGAGGGGAAAAACTGTTTTTT.

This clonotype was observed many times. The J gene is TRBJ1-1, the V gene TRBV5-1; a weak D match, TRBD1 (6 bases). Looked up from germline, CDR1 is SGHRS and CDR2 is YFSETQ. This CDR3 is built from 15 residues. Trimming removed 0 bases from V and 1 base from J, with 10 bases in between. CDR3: CASSLDRGANTEAFF. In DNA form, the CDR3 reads TGCGCCAGCAGCTTGGACCGGGGGGCGAACACTGAAGCTTTCTTT.